Here is one TCR beta chain with its context. The data were produced by immunoSEQ multiplex PCR, yet TCRdb's version contains in-frame clones alone and is incomplete. This table holds about 20,000 clones, about 87% found once. The CDR3 loop spans 13 amino acids. Germline assignment: CDR1 MGHRA and CDR2 YSYEKL. V was shortened by 4 bases and J by 8 bases, with 12 bases between the two germline ends. The data were obtained in a study of T cell changes during pregnancy in multiple sclerosis. This specimen consisted of CD8+ T cells from peripheral blood mononuclear cells, obtained in the third trimester of pregnancy. The V and J genes are TRBV4-1 and TRBJ2-1; TRBD2 might be the D (5 bases). The clonotype comes from a female donor in good health, enrolled as a control in a pregnancy study. CDR3 nucleotides: TGCGCCAGCAGCCCAGAGGCGGAGGATGAGCAGTTCTTC. It specifies CASSPEAEDEQFF.